This TCR beta chain was sequenced for a study of cytomegalovirus exposure and HLA in healthy donors. Study at large: HLA-typed donors were the source of 82 million or so unique TCRs, which an early data release held.

The PCR made use of 60 Vbeta and 13 Jbeta primers. Original processing notes: Roughly 80 million unique TCR beta chains, around 11 million of them shared, were counted by a later analysis. Produced via immunoSEQ multiplex PCR; TCRdb's table is partial and in-frame only. V, J and clone size derive from that table, while D and trimming were established from the DNA sequence. The table has more than 95,000 clones, 65% to 80% seen once; the top ten hold approximately 14%. Study-level findings and limits: According to an earlier analysis, most TCR beta V segments yielded productive rearrangements about 87% or about 30% of the time. A few CMV-associated chains proved CMV antigen-specific in vitro.

With regard to this clone: Its antigen remains unknown.

This clonotype originated in an older woman in good health and CMV-seropositive. The sample taken for sequencing was PBMCs.

CDR3 bases: TGTGCCAGCAGGGCCGACAGAGTTGCAACTAATGAAAAACTGTTTTTT. Its protein is CASRADRVATNEKLFF. V is TRBV6-6 and J is TRBJ1-4; maybe TRBD1 (5 bases). In germline, CDR1 is MNHNY, CDR2 SVGAGI (reference sequence). The CDR3 loop spans 16 amino acids. The ends were cut back, 6 bases at V and 0 bases at J, with 14 bases in the middle.